This T cell receptor (beta chain) was sequenced for a study of shared clonotypes between healthy human individuals. The CDR3 length is 15 residues. Germline CDR1 reads SGHTA; CDR2 reads FQGNSA. The CD4+ fraction was divided into a CD45RA+ naive subset and a CD45RA-negative memory subset. Libraries were prepared by immunoSEQ multiplex PCR; TCRdb keeps only in-frame clonotypes and omits some of them. Of millions of clones in the sample, 85% to 95% were seen once. Concerning this clone: The junction departs from the called germline gene at one end, perhaps through a read error.

Input material: naive CD4+ T cells from PBMCs. Subset denoted: CD45RA+ positively selected. This chain joins TRBV7-2 and TRBJ2-5; tentatively, D is TRBD1 or TRBD2 (5 bases each). This clonotype originated in a man between 18 and 29 years old in good health. Some clones in this sample may be carry-over from other donors' samples. For the CDR3, the DNA is TGTGCCAGCAGATCACTAGGTTTGGGGCAAGAGATCCAGTACTTC. Protein: CASRSLGLGQEIQYF.